This TCR beta chain was sequenced for a study of T cells after yellow fever vaccination. Regarding the study as a whole: FACS-sorted repertoires could harbor abundant contaminating bulk-population clonotypes. Some clonotypes, a small share, were shared between CD4 and CD8 compartments. Post-booster repertoires again held most primary-vaccination clones (roughly 96% CD4, roughly 90% CD8).

A process of 5'RACE template switching, which added a universal primer site and UMIs, was used to make TCR cDNA. TCRdb re-called the 5' RACE reads with MiXCR, one entry per CDR3 protein. This table has about 370,000 distinct CDR3 sequences, 9.5% to 13% appearing once. The CDR3 runs 15 residues. Trimming removed 3 bases from V and 5 bases from J; junction bases left unmatched: 4. CDR1 is SGHTA and CDR2 is FQGNSA in the germline V gene. This clonotype appeared many times. Its matching antigen is unknown. The sequence derives from a man between 18 and 29 years old who received the YFV17D yellow fever vaccine. Sequencing used PBMCs, obtained on the day of the first yellow fever vaccination. The V call is TRBV7-2, the J call TRBJ2-2; TRBD1 matches 9 bases. CDR3 in amino acids: CASSFGTGTTGELFF. The CDR3 DNA reads as TGTGCCAGCAGCTTCGGGACAGGGACTACCGGGGAGCTGTTTTTT.